Listed here are 26 T cell receptor beta chains from one sample, sequenced in a study of CD8 T cells in ankylosing spondylitis. Overall study findings and caveats: Typical of ankylosing spondylitis blood, it appeared, was a TCR beta motif of eight highly homologous variants.

Their antigen targets remain unknown. TCRdb recomputed calls from the 5' RACE reads with MiXCR, one row per CDR3 protein. The table lists about 220,000 distinct CDR3 sequences, approximately 7.3% of them singletons. The sequenced sample was blood, either unsorted or a sorted T cell fraction (not recorded which). The receptors come from a male donor with ankylosing spondylitis.

The sample holds many counts of this clonotype. This chain links TRBV27 with TRBJ2-7; D may be TRBD1 or TRBD2 (6 bases each). This CDR3 spans 14 amino acids. Germline V gives CDR1 MNHEY, CDR2 SMNVEV (reference sequence). The V end was cut by 1 base, the J end by 4 bases, with 11 bases between. The CDR3 reads CASSLLGGAYEQYF. The CDR3 DNA reads as TGTGCCAGCAGTTTATTGGGGGGCGCGTACGAGCAGTACTTC.

This clonotype appeared many times. The rearrangement links TRBV20-1 to TRBJ2-3, with 9 bases matching TRBD2. V was pared by 5 bases and J by 11 bases, with 11 bases of the junction left unmatched. Per the germline V gene, CDR1 is DFQATT and CDR2 is SNEGSKA (reference sequence). This CDR3 is 13 amino acids long. The DNA for the CDR3 is TGCAGTGCTCCACTAGCGGGCAGGGTGGAGCAGTATTTT. Residues: CSAPLAGRVEQYF.

This sequence joins TRBV9 and TRBJ2-5, with 11 bases that match TRBD1. Unmatched junction bases numbered 4, after V lost 3 bases and J lost 3 bases. The CDR3 contains 15 residues. CDR1 and CDR2 from the germline V gene are SGDLS and YYNGEE. The CDR3 here is CASSADRGRKETQYF. The CDR3 DNA reads TGTGCCAGCAGCGCGGACAGGGGGCGAAAAGAGACCCAGTACTTC. Variable domain in full (rest from reference TRBV9 and TRBJ2-5): DSGVTQTPKHLITATGQRVTLRCSPRSGDLSVYWYQQSLDQGLQFLIQYYNGEERAKGNILERFSAQQFPDLHSELNLSSLELGDSALYFCASSADRGRKETQYFGPGTRLLVL.

In this sample, this clonotype turned up a few times. J is TRBJ2-7 and V is TRBV30; 10 positions agree with TRBD1. The germline CDR1 and CDR2 sequences are GTSNPN and SVGIG (reference sequence). There are 13 residues in the CDR3. V lost 2 bases and J lost 4; bases outside the gene matches: 2. The CDR3 nucleotides are TGTGCCTGGAGTCCGGGACAGGGGTACGAGCAGTACTTC. Amino acids: CAWSPGQGYEQYF.

In its sample, this clonotype was seen many times. This sequence joins TRBV5-1 and TRBJ2-7; the D is unclear. The CDR3 is 15 residues long. The V and J ends lost 0 bases and 1 base respectively, with 11 bases between them. CDR1 is SGHRS, CDR2 YFSETQ, per germline. The CDR3 spells CASSLERTGSYEQYF. CDR3 sequence (DNA): TGCGCCAGCAGCTTGGAAAGGACGGGTTCCTACGAGCAGTACTTC.

Ten or more counts support this clonotype. The rearrangement links TRBV6-1 to TRBJ1-5; 7 bases are shared with TRBD1. The germline CDR1 and CDR2 sequences are MNHNS and SASEGT. The junction had 8 bases not matched to a gene; V was cut back by 6 bases and J by 6 bases. This CDR3 comprises 14 residues. The CDR3 region has the DNA TGTGCCAGCAGACCCCACAGGGGAACTCAGCCCCAGCATTTT. Translated, it gives CASRPHRGTQPQHF.

This clonotype came up many times. The chain is built from TRBV5-1 and TRBJ2-7; unclear D gene. Trimming cost V 0 bases and J 3 bases, with 13 bases left between them. This CDR3 has 15 residues. Germline lookup yields CDR1 SGHRS and CDR2 YFSETQ. The CDR3 is CASSLDWGPGYEQYF. The CDR3 DNA reads as TGCGCCAGCAGCTTGGATTGGGGTCCGGGCTACGAGCAGTACTTC.

In its sample, this clonotype was seen a few times. The chain uses TRBV7-9 and TRBJ2-5; TRBD1 aligns across 7 bases. CDR3 size: 14 residues. CDR1 is SEHNR and CDR2 is FQNEAQ in the germline V gene (reference sequence). The V segment lost 7 bases and the J segment 4 bases; nucleotides outside the gene matches: 9. CDR3 coding DNA: TGTGCCAGCAACGTGGACAGGTCAGGAGAGACCCAGTACTTC. Translating it yields CASNVDRSGETQYF.

This clonotype was counted many times. This rearrangement joins TRBV5-1 to TRBJ2-2, with D possibly TRBD1 on 5 matching bases. This CDR3 comprises 16 residues. Trimming removed 0 bases from V and 6 bases from J, with 15 bases in between. The germline V gene encodes CDR1 SGHRS and CDR2 YFSETQ. Here the CDR3 DNA reads TGCGCCAGCAGCTTGGTGTTGGGGCTACGGGCCGGGGAGCTGTTTTTT. The encoded protein is CASSLVLGLRAGELFF.

This chain links TRBV4-3 with TRBJ1-1; D may be TRBD1 (6 bases). CDR3 length: 14 residues. The ends were cut back, 2 bases at V and 3 bases at J, with 10 bases in the middle. The germline CDR1 and CDR2 sequences are LGHNA and YSLEER. The CDR3 region is CASSQLTGYTEAFF. The CDR3 DNA is TGCGCCAGCAGCCAACTAACAGGGTACACTGAAGCTTTCTTT.

This clonotype showed up just a few times. V is TRBV7-2 and J is TRBJ2-7, with 8 bases that match TRBD1. V shed 3 bases, J shed 2 bases, and the junction held 6 bases outside the gene matches. Per the germline V gene, CDR1 is SGHTA and CDR2 is FQGNSA. The CDR3 is 15 residues long. CDR3 amino acids: CASSFDRGYTYEQYF. The CDR3 DNA sequence: TGTGCCAGCAGCTTCGACAGGGGCTATACCTACGAGCAGTACTTC.

This clonotype has a handful of counts. The rearrangement links TRBV5-6 to TRBJ2-2, with D possibly matching TRBD2 (5 bases). The CDR3 spans 14 residues. V lost 2 bases to trimming and J lost 6 bases, with 11 bases between them. Per germline, CDR1 SGHDT and CDR2 YYEEEE. Here the CDR3 reads CASSFYPEAGELFF. In DNA form, the CDR3 reads TGTGCCAGCAGCTTCTACCCGGAGGCCGGGGAGCTGTTTTTT.

This clonotype was recorded at least ten times. This chain uses TRBV9 with TRBJ2-5; TRBD1 is a possible D gene (6 bases). The CDR3 spans 13 residues. Looked up from germline, CDR1 is SGDLS and CDR2 is YYNGEE. V shed 4 bases and J shed 5 bases, with 12 bases lying between them. CDR3 loop: CASSQGMEETQYF. The CDR3 nucleotides are TGTGCCAGCAGCCAGGGGATGGAGGAGACCCAGTACTTC.

A few counts support this clonotype. The J gene is TRBJ2-5, the V gene TRBV4-1; D may be TRBD2 (5 bases). The V and J ends lost 0 bases and 5 bases respectively, with 25 bases between them. The CDR3 contains 19 residues. CDR1 and CDR2 (germline): MGHRA, YSYEKL. In DNA, the CDR3 is TGCGCCAGCAGCCAAGAGCCGGGATTGTGGACGGCCGGATTGGAGACCCAGTACTTC. It is translated as CASSQEPGLWTAGLETQYF.

This clonotype was seen repeatedly, ten times or more. J is TRBJ2-2 and V is TRBV7-9, with 7 nucleotides matching TRBD1. This CDR3 spans 16 amino acids. From germline, CDR1 is SEHNR and CDR2 FQNEAQ (reference sequence). The junction had 8 bases not matched to a gene; V was cut back by 5 bases and J by 2 bases. This chain's CDR3 is CASSKPGQKNTGELFF. The CDR3 bases are TGTGCCAGCAGCAAGCCGGGACAGAAAAACACCGGGGAGCTGTTTTTT.

There are a few counts of this clonotype. This chain connects TRBV11-2 to TRBJ2-1; 7 bases align to TRBD1. After removal of 2 bases from V and 12 bases from J, the junction contained 13 bases not matched to a gene. Germline loops: CDR1 SGHAT, CDR2 FQNNGV. CDR3 length: 15 amino acids. The CDR3 DNA follows: TGTGCCAGCAGCTTACCGGGACAGCTCTTCGTAGGGCAGTTCTTC. This encodes CASSLPGQLFVGQFF.

This clonotype was seen repeatedly, ten times or more. The chain uses TRBV20-1 and TRBJ2-1; D gene uncertain. The CDR3 extends over 13 amino acids. In germline, CDR1 is DFQATT, CDR2 SNEGSKA (reference sequence). V dropped 1 base and J dropped 1 base, with 5 bases sitting between them. DNA for the CDR3: TGCAGTGCTAGAGGGCAGTCCTACAATGAGCAGTTCTTC. This gives the protein CSARGQSYNEQFF.

The CDR3 reads CASSYSRRVGSYNEQFF. The CDR3 region has the DNA TGTGCCAGCAGTTACTCGAGAAGGGTGGGATCCTACAATGAGCAGTTCTTC. The chain couples TRBV6-2 or TRBV6-3 to TRBJ2-1; D remains ambiguous. The germline V and J ends were trimmed by 0 bases and 1 base, with 13 bases remaining between them. CDR1 and CDR2 (germline): MNHEY, SVGEGT. The CDR3 covers 17 residues.

This clonotype showed up many times. The V and J genes are TRBV7-9 and TRBJ2-3; D is unresolved. Germline values: CDR1 SEHNR, CDR2 FQNEAQ (reference sequence). The CDR3 loop spans 13 amino acids. Trimming cost V 1 base and J 2 bases, with 4 bases left between them. The CDR3 loop is CASSLDTTDTQYF. DNA of the CDR3: TGTGCCAGCAGCTTAGACACCACAGATACGCAGTATTTT. Full variable domain (outside the CDR3, taken from reference TRBV7-9 and TRBJ2-3): DTGVSQNPRHKITKRGQNVTFRCDPISEHNRLYWYRQTLGQGPEFLTYFQNEAQLEKSRLLSDRFSAERPKGSFSTLEIQRTEQGDSAMYLCASSLDTTDTQYFGPGTRLTVL.

Only a few counts were recorded for this clonotype. The J gene is TRBJ2-1, the V gene TRBV11-2; the match to TRBD2 covers 10 bases. Germline CDR1 and CDR2: SGHAT and FQNNGV. V shed 10 bases and J 12 bases; nucleotides not matched to a gene: 21. The CDR3 has 16 amino acids. The CDR3 spells CAILTIPSGGKIPQFF. The DNA of the CDR3 is TGTGCCATCCTAACCATCCCTAGCGGGGGAAAAATACCGCAGTTCTTC.

Many counts were recorded for this clonotype. The V and J genes are TRBV6-5 and TRBJ2-3, with 10 bases lining up with TRBD1. This CDR3 spans 17 amino acids. Germline V gives CDR1 MNHEY, CDR2 SVGAGI. J gave up 3 bases and V 0 bases, and 6 bases lay outside the gene matches. The CDR3 protein is CASSYSRQGARTDTQYF. CDR3 nucleotides: TGTGCCAGCAGTTACTCCAGACAGGGGGCGCGGACAGATACGCAGTATTTT.

J is TRBJ2-3 and V is TRBV23-1; no definite D call. TRBV23-1 is annotated as an ORF whose role is uncertain. V dropped 2 bases and J dropped 3 bases, with 3 bases sitting between them. The CDR3 loop spans 12 amino acids. CDR3 coding DNA: TGCGCCAGCAGTCAAGGGACAGATACGCAGTATTTT. Translation gives CASSQGTDTQYF.

The table lists this clonotype with many counts. The chain carries TRBV12-3 or TRBV12-4 and TRBJ2-5, with unresolved D. This CDR3 is 14 amino acids long. With 3 bases removed from V and 3 bases from J, the gap between germline ends came to 11 bases. The CDR3 sequence is CASSFGTLKETQYF. The CDR3 coding sequence is TGTGCCAGCAGTTTTGGCACCCTCAAAGAGACCCAGTACTTC.

This clonotype showed up many times. This chain uses TRBV6-2 or TRBV6-3 with TRBJ2-2; 7 bases map to TRBD1. V trimming: 6 bases; J trimming: 3 bases; junction bases outside the gene matches: 4. The CDR3 consists of 14 residues. CDR1 and CDR2 from the germline V gene are MNHEY and SVGEGT. DNA of the CDR3: TGTGCCAGCAGAAGACAGGGATACACCGGGGAGCTGTTTTTT. It is translated as CASRRQGYTGELFF.

J is TRBJ1-2 and V is TRBV10-3; TRBD1 is a possible D gene (5 bases). CDR1 is ENHRY, CDR2 SYGVKD, per germline. The CDR3 is made up of 13 amino acids. The germline V and J ends were trimmed by 3 bases and 7 bases, with 12 bases remaining between them. The CDR3 DNA sequence: TGTGCCATCAGTGAACAGGCTATGCGTGGCTACACCTTC. It yields the protein CAISEQAMRGYTF.

This clonotype occurred many times. The CDR3, as DNA: TGCAGCGTTGAGGGGGGGCGAGGCTACACCTTC. Its translation: CSVEGGRGYTF. J is TRBJ1-2 and V is TRBV29-1; the D gene is possibly TRBD1 (6 bases). This CDR3 comprises 11 residues. Trimming stripped 3 bases from V and 8 bases from J, with 10 bases between. Germline-derived CDR1 and CDR2 are SQVTM and ANQGSEA.